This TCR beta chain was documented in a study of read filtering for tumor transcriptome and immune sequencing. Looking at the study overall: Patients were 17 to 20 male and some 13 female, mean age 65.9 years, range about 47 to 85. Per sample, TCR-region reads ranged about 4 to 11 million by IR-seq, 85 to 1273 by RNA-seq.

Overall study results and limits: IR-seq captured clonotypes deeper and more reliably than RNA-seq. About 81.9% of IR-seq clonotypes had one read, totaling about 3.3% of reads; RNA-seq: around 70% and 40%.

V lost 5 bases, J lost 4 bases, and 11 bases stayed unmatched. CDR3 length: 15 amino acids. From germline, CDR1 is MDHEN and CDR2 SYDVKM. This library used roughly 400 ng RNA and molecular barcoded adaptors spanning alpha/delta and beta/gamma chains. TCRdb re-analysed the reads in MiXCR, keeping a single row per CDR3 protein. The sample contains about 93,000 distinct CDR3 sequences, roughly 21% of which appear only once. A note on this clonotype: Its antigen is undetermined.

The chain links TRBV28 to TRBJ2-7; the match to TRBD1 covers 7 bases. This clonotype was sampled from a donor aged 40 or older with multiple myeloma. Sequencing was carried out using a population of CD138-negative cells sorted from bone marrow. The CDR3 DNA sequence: TGTGCCAGCAGTCAACCCCGGGACAGCCCTTACGAGCAGTACTTC. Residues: CASSQPRDSPYEQYF. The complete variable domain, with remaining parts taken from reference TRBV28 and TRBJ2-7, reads DVKVTQSSRYLVKRTGEKVFLECVQDMDHENMFWYRQDPGLGLRLIYFSYDVKMKEKGDIPEGYSVSREKKERFSLILESASTNQTSMYLCASSQPRDSPYEQYFGPGTRLTVT.